These 23 T cell receptor beta chains originate from one sample sequenced in a study of cytomegalovirus exposure and HLA in healthy donors. This table comes from immunoSEQ multiplex PCR, and its TCRdb copy is limited to in-frame clones, with some not included. This sample yields 65,000 to 70,000 clones, of which roughly nine tenths are seen a single time; about 3% belongs to the top ten. The material sequenced was PBMCs. The receptors derive from a man between 18 and 35 years old in good health and CMV-seronegative.

This chain joins TRBV2 and TRBJ2-3; 7 bases are shared with TRBD1. CDR3 length: 15 amino acids. V lost 7 bases to trimming and J lost 4 bases; unmatched junction nucleotides: 11. In germline, CDR1 is SNHLY, CDR2 FYNNEI. CDR3 nucleotide sequence: TGTGCCAGCACTGGGACAGCCAGGGCCCCAGATACGCAGTATTTT. It is translated as CASTGTARAPDTQYF.

This CDR3 is CAWSVLETQYF. The CDR3, as DNA: TGTGCCTGGAGTGTACTAGAGACCCAGTACTTC. This chain joins TRBV30 and TRBJ2-5, with D unresolved. Germline-derived CDR1 and CDR2 are GTSNPN and SVGIG (reference sequence). The V end lost 0 bases, the J end lost 4 bases, and 3 bases lay between the germline ends. The CDR3 sequence is 11 residues long.

The chain combines TRBV10-3 with TRBJ2-3; D might be TRBD2 (5 bases). This CDR3 is 13 amino acids long. Germline V gene lookup returns CDR1 ENHRY and CDR2 SYGVKD. Deletions cut 6 bases from V and 3 bases from J, with 10 bases between. The CDR3 is CAIREPGTDTQYF. Here the CDR3 DNA reads TGTGCCATCAGGGAACCGGGGACAGATACGCAGTATTTT.

V gene TRBV5-1 combines with J gene TRBJ2-3, with a tentative D call TRBD2 (5 bases). Germline CDR1 SGHRS, CDR2 YFSETQ. The length of the CDR3 is 15 residues. Trimming cost V 4 bases and J 5 bases, with 17 bases left between them. DNA for the CDR3: TGCGCCAGCAGCCAATGGGGAGTGGAAAGAGATACGCAGTATTTT. Protein: CASSQWGVERDTQYF.

The count of this clone is one. The chain combines TRBV4-1 with TRBJ2-5; 8 bases match TRBD2. Germline CDR1 and CDR2: MGHRA and YSYEKL. CDR3 length: 15 amino acids. V gave up 0 bases and J gave up 5 bases; unmatched junction bases: 5. CDR3 DNA sequence: TGCGCCAGCAGCCAAGAGCCGGGGGGGCCGGAGACCCAGTACTTC. Its protein is CASSQEPGGPETQYF.

The chain couples TRBV5-5 to TRBJ1-4, with D maybe TRBD1 (5 bases). CDR3 length: 14 amino acids. Trimming took 0 bases from V and 5 from J, leaving 8 bases between them. The germline V gene has CDR1 SGHKS and CDR2 YYEKEE (reference sequence). CDR3 DNA sequence: TGTGCCAGCAGCTTGGGGGGCCTAAATGAAAAACTGTTTTTT. It encodes CASSLGGLNEKLFF.

The J gene is TRBJ1-1, the V gene TRBV29-1, with unresolved D. Germline CDR1 and CDR2: SQVTM and ANQGSEA. CDR3 length: 13 residues. Trimming took off 6 bases at V and 1 base at J, with 12 bases between the two ends. In nucleotides, the CDR3 is TGCAGCGTACTCGTGACTCCGAACACTGAAGCTTTCTTT. Its translation: CSVLVTPNTEAFF. The entire variable domain, with the rest obtained from reference TRBV29-1 and TRBJ1-1, is as follows: SAVISQKPSRDICQRGTSLTIQCQVDSQVTMMFWYRQQPGQSLTLIATANQGSEATYESGFVIDKFPISRPNLTFSTLTVSNMSPEDSSIYLCSVLVTPNTEAFFGQGTRLTVV.

The genes are TRBV7-3 and TRBJ2-1, with 14 bases that match TRBD2. Germline CDR1 reads SGHTA; CDR2 reads FQGTGA. V dropped 5 bases and J dropped 6; count of bases not matched to a gene: 3. The CDR3 contains 15 residues. This chain's CDR3 is CASSRGTSGGNEQFF. As DNA, the CDR3 is TGTGCCAGCAGCCGCGGGACTAGCGGGGGCAATGAGCAGTTCTTC.

The V gene is TRBV7-2, the J gene TRBJ1-5; D call uncertain. Trimming took off 5 bases at V and 4 bases at J, with 12 bases between the two ends. There are 14 residues in the CDR3. Germline V gene sequence: CDR1 SGHTA, CDR2 FQGNSA. CDR3 residues: CASSRWRGNQPQHF. The CDR3, as DNA: TGTGCCAGCAGCCGCTGGCGGGGTAATCAGCCCCAGCATTTT. Full variable domain (missing parts from reference TRBV7-2 and TRBJ1-5): GAGVSQSPSNKVTEKGKDVELRCDPISGHTALYWYRQSLGQGLEFLIYFQGNSAPDKSGLPSDRFSAERTGGSVSTLTIQRTQQEDSAVYLCASSRWRGNQPQHFGDGTRLSIL.

The chain joins TRBV27 to TRBJ1-5; 9 bases map to TRBD1. Germline V gives CDR1 MNHEY, CDR2 SMNVEV (reference sequence). J lost 3 bases, V lost 6 bases, and 12 bases had no gene match. This CDR3 is built from 17 residues. CDR3 in amino acids: CASSLSTGQGPNQPQHF. CDR3 nucleotide sequence: TGTGCCAGCAGCCTGAGTACGGGACAGGGACCCAATCAGCCCCAGCATTTT.

J is TRBJ2-7 and V is TRBV28, with TRBD2 identical over 8 bases. This CDR3 region has 15 residues. With 6 bases clipped from V and 3 bases from J, the junction kept 10 bases outside the gene matches. Germline V gene data show CDR1 as MDHEN and CDR2 as SYDVKM. CDR3: CASRPGGGRIYEQYF. CDR3 nucleotides: TGTGCCAGCAGACCCGGGGGCGGGAGGATCTACGAGCAGTACTTC.

This chain links TRBV6-5 with TRBJ2-4, with no clear D. The CDR3 covers 13 residues. V was shortened by 6 bases and J by 2 bases, with 8 bases between the two germline ends. CDR1 is MNHEY, CDR2 SVGAGI, per germline. CDR3 region: CASSPEPKNIQYF. The CDR3 DNA sequence: TGTGCCAGCAGCCCGGAGCCCAAAAACATTCAGTACTTC.

CDR3 residues: CASSRKDSRYNEQFF. The CDR3 region has the DNA TGTGCCAGCAGCCGGAAGGACTCACGGTACAATGAGCAGTTCTTC. The V gene is TRBV5-4, the J gene TRBJ2-1, with a possible D match to TRBD2 (5 bases). The germline gives CDR1 SGHNT, CDR2 YYREEE (reference sequence). The CDR3 consists of 15 residues. V gave up 4 bases and J gave up 4 bases, with 15 bases separating them.

The gene calls are TRBV9 and TRBJ2-5; 7 nucleotides match TRBD2. The V gene end was trimmed by 0 bases and the J gene end by 7 bases; junction bases not matched to a gene: 9. CDR3 length: 15 residues. The germline V gene has CDR1 SGDLS and CDR2 YYNGEE. Here the CDR3 DNA reads TGTGCCAGCAGCGTAGGCGGGAGCTCAAAAGGGACCCAGTACTTC. Translated: CASSVGGSSKGTQYF.

The rearrangement uses TRBV4-2 and TRBJ2-1, with TRBD1 matching 10 bases. Losses at the gene ends were 4 bases for V and 4 bases for J; bases not matched to a gene: 4. The CDR3 length is 15 residues. Germline CDR1 reads LGHNA; CDR2 reads YNFKEQ. CDR3 coding DNA: TGTGCCAGCAGCCCTAGGGGACAGGGGTACAATGAGCAGTTCTTC. As protein: CASSPRGQGYNEQFF.

This rearrangement joins TRBV6-1 to TRBJ1-5; D remains ambiguous. Trimming stripped 6 bases from V and 5 bases from J, with 17 bases between. The CDR3 sequence is 15 residues long. Germline V gives CDR1 MNHNS, CDR2 SASEGT. CDR3: CASRAVGVLDQPQHF. As DNA, the CDR3 is TGTGCCAGCAGGGCCGTGGGAGTTCTGGATCAGCCCCAGCATTTT.

The chain joins TRBV5-5 to TRBJ1-1; no definite D call. Germline-derived CDR1 and CDR2 are SGHKS and YYEKEE (reference sequence). The CDR3 extends over 11 amino acids. V was shortened by 2 bases and J by 10 bases, with 9 bases between the two germline ends. The CDR3 sequence is CASSFGVGAFF. CDR3 DNA sequence: TGTGCCAGCAGCTTCGGTGTCGGAGCTTTCTTT.

The CDR3 nucleotides read TGCGCCAGCAGCCAAGACCAAGCGGGAGCGGTGGGCTCCTACGAGCAGTACTTC. It encodes CASSQDQAGAVGSYEQYF. The V and J genes are TRBV4-1 and TRBJ2-7; 8 bases fit TRBD2. This CDR3 is built from 18 residues. Trimming at V came to 0 bases and at J to 0 bases, leaving 10 bases not matched to a gene. Germline values: CDR1 MGHRA, CDR2 YSYEKL.

This chain connects TRBV7-3 to TRBJ2-2; 9 positions agree with TRBD2. CDR1 is SGHTA, CDR2 FQGTGA, per germline. This CDR3 spans 16 amino acids. V lost 5 bases and J lost 8; bases outside the gene matches: 12. The CDR3 spells CASSLSGRPLPGELFF. CDR3 in DNA: TGTGCCAGCAGCCTGAGCGGGAGGCCCCTCCCTGGGGAGCTGTTTTTT.

This clone has only one observation. The rearrangement joins TRBV7-9 to TRBJ2-7, with 8 bases matching TRBD1. V lost 5 bases to trimming and J lost 1 base; unmatched junction nucleotides: 7. This CDR3 has 15 amino acids. The germline V gene has CDR1 SEHNR and CDR2 FQNEAQ (reference sequence). CDR3 nucleotide sequence: TGTGCCAGCAGCCTTCGCGGGACAGGTTCCTACGAGCAGTACTTC. Its protein product is CASSLRGTGSYEQYF.

The chain couples TRBV2 to TRBJ2-3; TRBD1 matches 8 bases. There are 19 residues in the CDR3. V was clipped by 3 bases and J by 0 bases; unmatched bases: 14. Germline V CDR1 and CDR2: SNHLY, FYNNEI. DNA for the CDR3: TGTGCCAGCAGTGATTGGACAGGGATGAGGACGGCTAGCACAGATACGCAGTATTTT. This encodes CASSDWTGMRTASTDTQYF.

The gene calls are TRBV6-5 and TRBJ2-3; 9 bases agree with TRBD1. The CDR3 contains 14 residues. The V and J ends lost 2 bases and 6 bases, in that order; junction bases with no gene match: 3. Germline loops: CDR1 MNHEY, CDR2 SVGAGI. In DNA, the CDR3 is TGTGCCAGCAGTTACACAGGGGGCAGGGATACGCAGTATTTT. Residues: CASSYTGGRDTQYF.

The chain has TRBV29-1 and TRBJ1-2; D unresolved. V lost 4 bases and J lost 4, with 16 bases in between. In germline, CDR1 is SQVTM, CDR2 ANQGSEA. The CDR3 runs to 14 residues. For the CDR3, the DNA is TGCAGCGTTGGAATGGGCTCCCAACCCTATGGCTACACCTTC. This codes for CSVGMGSQPYGYTF.